This T cell receptor beta chain was documented in a study of shared clonotypes between healthy human individuals (dated by TCRdb to the early 2020s). General notes on the study: The cohort included a few men and two women between 18 and 49 years of age. Per donor, three plates each were used for CD4 naive and CD4 memory, two for CD8 naive, and one for CD8 memory. The study deeply sequenced blood TCR repertoires of about 5 healthy adults to estimate repertoire size and the extent of clonotype sharing between individuals. To increase sequencing depth and limit assay-specific biases, different laboratories used diverse techniques to prepare libraries and sequence TCR repertoires. Between about 0.85 and 8.9 billion PBMCs per donor were obtained by leukapheresis.

The CDR3 spans 15 residues, from the cysteine through the phenylalanine. The DNA shown is the 45-base CDR3, in frame from base 1. CDR1 and CDR2 were assigned from the germline V gene (reference sequence) as MNHEY and SMNVEV. V is cut by 3 bases and J by 0 bases, and the space between the germline ends is 6 bases. TCR CDR3 regions were amplified from genomic DNA by multiplex PCR using the deep immunoSEQ assay. Genomic DNA extracted from each cell subset was distributed evenly over all wells of several immunoSEQ 96-well plates, and each plate served as one replicate. For sorted subsets, about 0.2 ug genomic DNA, equal to 25,000 to 35,000 T cell genomes, was loaded into each replicate PCR. The purified libraries were quantified using a Qubit 3.0 fluorometer, sized with a Bioanalyzer 2100, and then quantified again using the KAPA Library Quantification kit. A separate single-read 150-cycle Illumina NextSeq 550 flow cell was used to sequence each immunoSEQ 96-well plate. In the paper's pipeline: Because only junctional sequences without quality scores were contained in the immunoSEQ output, filtering matching that applied to full-length reads could not be performed. To assign V/J genes and CDR3, sequences were annotated against IMGT germline references using PyIR, a Python wrapper for IgBLAST v1.9. Reads with weak V/J assignments (E-value above 1e-6), missing CDR3, stop codons, out-of-frame junctions, or ambiguous translated residues were removed. A V3J clonotype was defined by an identical inferred V gene, J gene, and CDR3 amino acid sequence. Percentage overlap between repertoires was computed as shared unique clonotypes divided by the size of the smaller repertoire. Repertoire richness was assessed with RTK rarefaction, the Chao1 estimator, and Recon v2.1 estimates of unobserved clonotypes. OLGA was used to compute generation probabilities for all TCRbeta clonotypes that the gDNA method yielded from a few donors. TCRdb holds this immuneACCESS table with in-frame rearrangements only. Some clones are missing; in checked studies, unresolved V genes explain under half, and the rest has no known cause. V, J and clone size are taken as reported in that table, and D and trimming were inferred from the DNA itself. For this sample there are more than 2,000,000 clones; around 94% appear just once. The top ten constitute around 0.14% of the sample.

With regard to this clone: Its antigen has not been determined. Per-base qualities were not stored, and no clone one base away is much larger. The same CDR3 can be traced to other DNA sequences in this sample.

Donors were healthy HIV-negative adults with no recently reported acute infections or vaccinations. Only Caucasian adults living in Nashville, Tennessee, USA were represented among the donors. CD4+ T cells were enriched through magnetic negative selection, after which naive cells were positively selected on CD45RA and the remaining negative fraction served as the memory subset. After blood collection by leukapheresis, PBMCs were isolated using Ficoll-Histopaque density gradient centrifugation and then cryopreserved in the vapor phase of liquid nitrogen. Analytical flow cytometry was used to check the purity and quantity of each magnetically sorted T cell population. Genomic DNA was isolated from every sorted fraction and measured by UV absorbance on a Nanodrop 2000c. What the study reported, not specific to this receptor: When a handful of donors were compared, the shared fraction of clonotypes was roughly 5% for naive CD4, about 4% for naive CD8, about 2.5% for memory CD4, and 0.4% for memory CD8. Based on pairwise subsampling, the degree of clonotype sharing among donors was expected to be affected by sequencing depth. Naive subsets generally had larger estimated clonotype richness than memory subsets did. The genetic and exposure-history diversity represented was limited by the small number of donors. Higher generation probabilities were observed for clonotypes shared by all four sorted-subset donors than for non-shared clonotypes. Rarefaction of sorted-subset datasets indicated incomplete sequencing despite the large sequencing depth. Sampling was limited to blood, and TCR repertoires in tissue likely differ from TCR repertoires in blood.

Recombination connected TRBV27 to TRBJ2-6; the D gene lacks a confident call. The clonotype comes from a man aged 18 to 29 in good health. The sample consisted of naive CD4+ T cells sorted from blood. Explained via the paper, the cell subset or site label denotes: CD45RA+ positively selected. The sequence in DNA is TGTGCCAGCAGTTTTTGGAGCTCTGGGGCCAACGTCCTGACTTTC. Translated, it reads CASSFWSSGANVLTF.